This T cell receptor (beta chain) was captured in a study of cytomegalovirus exposure and HLA in healthy donors. Across the whole study: For the approximately 400 genotyped donors, roughly 80% fell within the Caucasian-associated ancestry cluster. Study-level findings and limits: Some TCR beta chains (around 160 of them) were listed as cytomegalovirus-associated. Analysis was carried out at a later point, and it linked a missense DCLRE1C variant to TCR beta V- and J-gene trimming. With further analysis later on, most CMV-associated TCR beta chains appeared HLA-restricted.

With 60 Vbeta and 13 Jbeta primers, the PCR was carried out. Clones were read by immunoSEQ multiplex PCR, and TCRdb kept only the in-frame ones, dropping some. The table for this sample gives just under 80,000 clones. With respect to this clone: Its antigen is undetermined.

After removal of 0 bases from V and 4 bases from J, the junction contained 3 bases not matched to a gene. Looked up from germline, CDR1 is MNHEY and CDR2 is SMNVEV (reference sequence). This CDR3 region has 15 residues. The receptor was derived from a man younger than 35 in good health and CMV-seropositive. This chain joins TRBV27 and TRBJ2-4; TRBD1 aligns across 7 bases. Material: PBMCs. In nucleotides, the CDR3 is TGTGCCAGCAGTTTATCCGGGACAGTGAAAAACATTCAGTACTTC. Its translation is CASSLSGTVKNIQYF.